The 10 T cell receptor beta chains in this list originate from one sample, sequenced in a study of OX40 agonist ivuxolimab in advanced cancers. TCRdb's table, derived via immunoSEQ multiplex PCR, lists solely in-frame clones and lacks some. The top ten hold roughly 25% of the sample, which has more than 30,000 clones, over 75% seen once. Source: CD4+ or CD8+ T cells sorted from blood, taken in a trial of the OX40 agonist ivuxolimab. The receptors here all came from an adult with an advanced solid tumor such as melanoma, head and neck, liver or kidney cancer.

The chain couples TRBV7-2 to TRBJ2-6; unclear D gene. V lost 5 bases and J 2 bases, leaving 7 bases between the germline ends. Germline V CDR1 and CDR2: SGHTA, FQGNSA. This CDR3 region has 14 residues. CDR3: CASSPSAGANVLTF. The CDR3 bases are TGTGCCAGCAGCCCGAGTGCTGGGGCCAACGTCCTGACTTTC.

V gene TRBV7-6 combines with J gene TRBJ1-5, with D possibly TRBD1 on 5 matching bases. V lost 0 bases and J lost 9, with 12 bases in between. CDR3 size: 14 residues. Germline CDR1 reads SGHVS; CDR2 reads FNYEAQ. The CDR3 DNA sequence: TGTGCCAGCAGCTTAGCAGCCGGGGGAGGGCCCCAGCATTTT. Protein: CASSLAAGGGPQHF. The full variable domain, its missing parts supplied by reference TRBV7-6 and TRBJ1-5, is GAGVSQSPRYKVTKRGQDVALRCDPISGHVSLYWYRQALGQGPEFLTYFNYEAQQDKSGLPNDRFSAERPEGSISTLTIQRTEQRDSAMYRCASSLAAGGGPQHFGDGTRLSIL.

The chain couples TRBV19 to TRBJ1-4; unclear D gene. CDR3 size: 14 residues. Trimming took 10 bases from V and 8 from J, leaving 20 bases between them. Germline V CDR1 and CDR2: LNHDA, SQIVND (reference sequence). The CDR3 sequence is CATTKTILGEKLFF. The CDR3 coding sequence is TGTGCCACGACTAAGACCATCCTTGGAGAAAAACTGTTTTTT. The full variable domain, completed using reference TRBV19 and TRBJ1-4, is DGGITQSPKYLFRKEGQNVTLSCEQNLNHDAMYWYRQDPGQGLRLIYYSQIVNDFQKGDIAEGYSVSREKKESFPLTVTSAQKNPTAFYLCATTKTILGEKLFFGSGTQLSVL.

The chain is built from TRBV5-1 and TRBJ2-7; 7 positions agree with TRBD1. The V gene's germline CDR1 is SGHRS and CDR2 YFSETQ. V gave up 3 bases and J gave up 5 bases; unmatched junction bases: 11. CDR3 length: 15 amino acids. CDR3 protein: CASSSTGDRSHEQYF. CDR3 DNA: TGCGCCAGCAGCTCTACAGGGGATAGGTCCCACGAGCAGTACTTC.

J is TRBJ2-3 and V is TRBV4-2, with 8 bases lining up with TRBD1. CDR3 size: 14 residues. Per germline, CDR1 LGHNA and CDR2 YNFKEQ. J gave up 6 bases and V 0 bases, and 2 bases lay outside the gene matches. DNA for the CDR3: TGTGCCAGCAGCCAAGAACGGGACAGGGATACGCAGTATTTT. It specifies CASSQERDRDTQYF.

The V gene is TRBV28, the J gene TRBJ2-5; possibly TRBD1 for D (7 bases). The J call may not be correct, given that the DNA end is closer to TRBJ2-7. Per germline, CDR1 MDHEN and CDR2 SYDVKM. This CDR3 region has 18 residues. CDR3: CASSFRAGSTGEAYEQYF. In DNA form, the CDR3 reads TGTGCCAGCAGTTTTAGGGCGGGTTCCACAGGGGAGGCCTACGAGCAGTACTTC.

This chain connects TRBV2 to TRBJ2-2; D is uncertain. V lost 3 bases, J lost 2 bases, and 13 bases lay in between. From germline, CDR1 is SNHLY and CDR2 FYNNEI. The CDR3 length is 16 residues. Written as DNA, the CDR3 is TGTGCCAGCAGTGATGGAGTGGCAGCAAACACCGGGGAGCTGTTTTTT. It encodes CASSDGVAANTGELFF.

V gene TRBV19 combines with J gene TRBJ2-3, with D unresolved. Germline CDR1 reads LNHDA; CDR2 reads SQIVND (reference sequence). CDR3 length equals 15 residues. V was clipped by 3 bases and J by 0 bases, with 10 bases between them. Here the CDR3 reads CASSILLRSTDTQYF. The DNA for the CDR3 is TGTGCCAGTAGTATCCTCTTGCGGAGCACAGATACGCAGTATTTT.

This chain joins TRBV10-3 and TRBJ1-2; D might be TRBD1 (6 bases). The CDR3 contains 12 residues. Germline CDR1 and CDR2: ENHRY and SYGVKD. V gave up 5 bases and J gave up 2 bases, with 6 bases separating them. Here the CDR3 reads CAISTGNYGYTF. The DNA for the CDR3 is TGTGCCATCAGTACAGGGAACTATGGCTACACCTTC.

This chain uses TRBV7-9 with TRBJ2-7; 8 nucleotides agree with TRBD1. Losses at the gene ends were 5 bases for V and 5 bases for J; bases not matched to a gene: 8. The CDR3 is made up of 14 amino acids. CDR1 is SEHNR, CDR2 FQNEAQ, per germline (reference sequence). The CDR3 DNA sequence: TGTGCCAGCAGCCGCCCGGGACAGGCGAACGAGCAGTACTTC. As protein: CASSRPGQANEQYF. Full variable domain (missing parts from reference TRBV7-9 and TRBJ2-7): DTGVSQNPRHKITKRGQNVTFRCDPISEHNRLYWYRQTLGQGPEFLTYFQNEAQLEKSRLLSDRFSAERPKGSFSTLEIQRTEQGDSAMYLCASSRPGQANEQYFGPGTRLTVT.